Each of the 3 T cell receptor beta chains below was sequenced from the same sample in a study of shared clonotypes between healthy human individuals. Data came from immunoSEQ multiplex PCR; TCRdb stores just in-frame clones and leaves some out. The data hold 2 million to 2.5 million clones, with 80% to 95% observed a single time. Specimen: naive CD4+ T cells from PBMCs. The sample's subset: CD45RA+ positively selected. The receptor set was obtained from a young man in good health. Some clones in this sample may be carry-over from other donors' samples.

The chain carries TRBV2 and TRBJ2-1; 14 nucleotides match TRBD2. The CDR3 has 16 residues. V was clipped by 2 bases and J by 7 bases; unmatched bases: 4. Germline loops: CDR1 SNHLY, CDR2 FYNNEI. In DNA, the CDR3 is TGTGCCAGCAGTGAAAGTAGACTAGCGGGGGGGAATGAGCAGTTCTTC. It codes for CASSESRLAGGNEQFF. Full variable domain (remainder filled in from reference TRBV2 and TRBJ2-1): EPEVTQTPSHQVTQMGQEVILRCVPISNHLYFYWYRQILGQKVEFLVSFYNNEISEKSEIFDDQFSVERPDGSNFTLKIRSTKLEDSAMYFCASSESRLAGGNEQFFGPGTRLTVL.

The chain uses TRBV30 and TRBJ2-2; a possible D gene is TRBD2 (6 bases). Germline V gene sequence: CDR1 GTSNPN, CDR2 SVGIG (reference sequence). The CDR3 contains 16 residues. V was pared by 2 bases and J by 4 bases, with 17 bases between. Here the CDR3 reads CAWSPKGRRSTGELFF. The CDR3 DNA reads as TGTGCCTGGAGTCCAAAGGGGAGGCGAAGCACCGGGGAGCTGTTTTTT.

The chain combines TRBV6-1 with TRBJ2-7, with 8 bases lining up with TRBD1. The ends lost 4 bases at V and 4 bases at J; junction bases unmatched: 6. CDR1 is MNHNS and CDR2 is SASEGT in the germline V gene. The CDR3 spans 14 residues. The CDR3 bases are TGTGCCAGCAGTGTTCAGGGGGCCTCTTACGAGCAGTACTTC. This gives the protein CASSVQGASYEQYF.